This TCR beta chain was recorded in a study of tumor-infiltrating lymphocytes in primary liver carcinoma. About the research overall: All patients had surgically resected primary liver carcinoma.

V dropped 4 bases and J dropped 9 bases, with 15 bases sitting between them. The CDR3 has 13 amino acids. CDR1 and CDR2 (germline): SQVTM, ANQGSEA. On this clonotype: A read error may be the cause here, since a much bigger clone is one base away.

Total RNA amounting to 500 ng was the source from which TCR beta cDNA was made with a constant-region primer. Three rounds of nested multiplex PCR with slightly modified ARM-PCR produced TCR beta libraries. Both of the initial two PCR rounds ran for around 10 cycles and employed TRBV1-TRBV30 forward primers alongside a C-beta reverse primer. TCRdb re-called the multiplex PCR reads through MiXCR, storing one row per CDR3 protein. The data show about 320,000 distinct CDR3 sequences, with roughly 60% seen just once and roughly 8.9% held by the top ten. Out of unsorted whole blood came the blood RNA, and germline DNA was extracted as well.

The V call is TRBV29-1, the J call TRBJ2-2; D is ambiguous. Material for sequencing was peripheral blood. This clonotype was obtained from a man in his forties with primary liver carcinoma and hepatitis B virus infection. The chain's CDR3 is CSVVTGFDRELFF. The CDR3, as DNA: TGCAGCGTTGTGACTGGGTTTGACAGGGAGCTGTTTTTT.